The rows below give T cell receptor beta chains drawn from one sample of a study of T cells expressing NK-cell markers. TCRdb re-called the 5' RACE reads and catalogs CDR3 proteins one per entry, DNA excluded. The sample totals roughly 420,000 distinct CDR3 sequences. The sequencing input was blood T cells: a sorted CD56 or NKG2C T cell subset, CD4+ or CD8+ T cells, or bulk PBMC T cells (not recorded which). Source of these receptors: a woman aged 18-70 years in good health. Both conserved end residues are part of each CDR3. Fields, in order: CDR3 protein, V gene, J gene.

CDR3aa: CACHPSGRLDEQYF
v_gene: TRBV30
j_gene: TRBJ2-7

CDR3aa: CASSLVVGQDYNEQFF
v_gene: TRBV7-2
j_gene: TRBJ2-1

CDR3aa: CASSFTRVGYEQYF
v_gene: TRBV7-6
j_gene: TRBJ2-7

CDR3aa: CASSLLQGTGELFF
v_gene: TRBV7-2
j_gene: TRBJ2-2

CDR3aa: CASSLAGSGNNEQFF
v_gene: TRBV12-3/TRBV12-4
j_gene: TRBJ2-1

CDR3aa: CSARNGLAGGLDIQYF
v_gene: TRBV20-1
j_gene: TRBJ2-4

CDR3aa: CASRRTGTYGYTF
v_gene: TRBV12-3/TRBV12-4
j_gene: TRBJ1-2

CDR3aa: CASSRGGSNQPQHF
v_gene: TRBV3-1
j_gene: TRBJ1-5

CDR3aa: CASSKVDRGKVNTGELFF
v_gene: TRBV21-1
j_gene: TRBJ2-2

CDR3aa: CAISDVQLAATANEQFF
v_gene: TRBV10-3
j_gene: TRBJ2-1

CDR3aa: CASSLGPDRGTEAFF
v_gene: TRBV5-1
j_gene: TRBJ1-1

CDR3aa: CASSAGTRSTGELFF
v_gene: TRBV18
j_gene: TRBJ2-2

CDR3aa: CASSPPGVAFF
v_gene: TRBV18
j_gene: TRBJ1-1

CDR3aa: CASSLGTGVKTQYF
v_gene: TRBV12-3/TRBV12-4
j_gene: TRBJ2-5

CDR3aa: CASSRRGQGPTDTQYF
v_gene: TRBV7-9
j_gene: TRBJ2-3

CDR3aa: CASSLEGRDEKLFF
v_gene: TRBV5-1
j_gene: TRBJ1-4

CDR3aa: CSLQQVTEAFF
v_gene: TRBV29-1
j_gene: TRBJ1-1

CDR3aa: CSASQASHIQYF
v_gene: TRBV20-1
j_gene: TRBJ2-4

CDR3aa: CAWGASLGVGYTF
v_gene: TRBV30
j_gene: TRBJ1-2

CDR3aa: CASKGSGEQYF
v_gene: TRBV28
j_gene: TRBJ2-7

CDR3aa: CASSLRRGGTEAFF
v_gene: TRBV7-2
j_gene: TRBJ1-1

CDR3aa: CASSLFAGAFEQYF
v_gene: TRBV28
j_gene: TRBJ2-7

CDR3aa: CASSLSQGAPYTF
v_gene: TRBV27
j_gene: TRBJ1-2

CDR3aa: CSAREGLAQFF
v_gene: TRBV20-1
j_gene: TRBJ2-1

CDR3aa: CASGTLKTGELFF
v_gene: TRBV11-2
j_gene: TRBJ2-2

CDR3aa: CASSVAGDNSPLHF
v_gene: TRBV9
j_gene: TRBJ1-6

CDR3aa: CASSYSMSEAEAFF
v_gene: TRBV6-5
j_gene: TRBJ1-1

CDR3aa: CASSWSYNQPQHF
v_gene: TRBV12-3/TRBV12-4
j_gene: TRBJ1-5

CDR3aa: CASSLLTSGTYNEQFF
v_gene: TRBV5-1
j_gene: TRBJ2-1

CDR3aa: CASRASGYTEAFF
v_gene: TRBV6-1
j_gene: TRBJ1-1

CDR3aa: CASSQYGTSASTDTQYF
v_gene: TRBV4-2
j_gene: TRBJ2-3